The clone carrying this TCR beta chain has at least ten counts. The CDR3 goes on 3 residues after the read ends, and that part is filled in from the germline J gene. The sample belongs to a study of T cell clonality in common variable immunodeficiency. The CDR3 is 12 amino acids. The germline gives CDR1 SGHTA, CDR2 FQGTGA. Assay: immunoSEQ multiplex PCR; the TCRdb copy retains only in-frame clones and omits some. This record lists around 32,000 clones, none seen once only, and the top ten clones contain about 4.5%. This rearrangement joins TRBV7-3 to TRBJ1-1; TRBD1 might be the D (5 bases). The sequenced sample consisted of peripheral blood mononuclear cells. This clonotype was obtained from a person aged 18-70 years in good health. The CDR3 bases that were read are TGTGCCAGCAGCTCTGAAATGGGGCAG. It encodes CASSSEMGQ. The complete CDR3 sequence is CASSSEMGQAFF. Complete variable domain (other parts from reference TRBV7-3 and TRBJ1-1): GAGVSQTPSNKVTEKGKYVELRCDPISGHTALYWYRQSLGQGPEFLIYFQGTGAADDSGLPNDRFFAVRPEGSVSTLKIQRTERGDSAVYLCASSSEMGQAFFGQGTRLTVV.